These T cell receptor beta chains were read from a single sample in a study of blood T cells in healthy people across ages. Using its own MiXCR run on the 5' RACE reads, TCRdb lists one record per CDR3 protein. The sample holds some 920,000 distinct CDR3 sequences, roughly 50% seen once. The source material was blood. The receptors shown here come from a woman in her sixties or seventies in good health. Both conserved end residues are part of each CDR3. The order of the fields is CDR3 length, V gene, D gene, clone size, J gene, CDR3 DNA, CDR3 protein. The D gene is left open where the match is weak. Clone sizes are given selectively: once, few, many, or a class where the clone is expanded.

14	TRBV5-1	NA	few	TRBJ2-1	TGCGCCAGCAGCTTGGTGAGCGGTCCTGGGGAGCAGTTCTTC	CASSLVSGPGEQFF
20	TRBV18	TRBD2	NA	TRBJ2-1	TGTGCCAGCTCGACGACTAGCGGGAGGCACCCTACCAGTAAAGGCGATGAGCAGTTCTTC	CASSTTSGRHPTSKGDEQFF
15	TRBV12-3/TRBV12-4	NA	many	TRBJ2-7	TGTGCCAGCAGTTTCGGCGGCAGGGAAACCTACGAGCAGTACTTC	CASSFGGRETYEQYF
19	TRBV7-2	TRBD2	NA	TRBJ2-1	TGTGCCAGCAGCTTAAGTTTCCGGACTAGCGGGGGGAAAAACAATGAGCAGTTCTTC	CASSLSFRTSGGKNNEQFF
14	TRBV4-2	NA	many	TRBJ2-1	TGTGCCAGCAGCCAAGACTCATTATACAATGAGCAGTTCTTC	CASSQDSLYNEQFF
14	TRBV27	NA	NA	TRBJ2-7	TGTGCCAGCAGTTTTCGACACTCCTCCTACGAGCAGTACTTC	CASSFRHSSYEQYF
14	TRBV7-2	NA	NA	TRBJ1-6	TGTGCCAGCAGCTTAACAGGGCCGAATTCACCCCTCCACTTT	CASSLTGPNSPLHF
15	TRBV2	NA	NA	TRBJ2-1	TGTGCCAGCAGTGAACAGGGGGGCTCCTACAATGAGCAGTTCTTC	CASSEQGGSYNEQFF
15	TRBV5-1	TRBD2	NA	TRBJ2-1	TGCGCCAGCAGCTTCACCAGACTAGCGGGTCATGAGCAGTTCTTC	CASSFTRLAGHEQFF
14	TRBV29-1	NA	NA	TRBJ2-7	TGCAGCGTTGGATTTTCTAGCGCATACTACGAGCAGTACTTC	CSVGFSSAYYEQYF
16	TRBV20-1	NA	NA	TRBJ2-5	TGCAGTGCTAGGACTGTAGAAAAACCTTCGCAAGAGACCCAGTACTTC	CSARTVEKPSQETQYF
16	TRBV12-1	NA	NA	TRBJ2-7	TGTGCCAGCAGCCCCCGGTCGGCGGGAGTACCCTACGAGCAGTACTTC	CASSPRSAGVPYEQYF
16	TRBV20-1	TRBD2	NA	TRBJ2-1	TGCAGTGCTGGACTACCCGGAGGACTAGCGTGCAATGAGCAGTTCTTC	CSAGLPGGLACNEQFF
16	TRBV19	TRBD2	NA	TRBJ2-7	TGTGCCAGTAGTACGAGGGAGGGACCGAAGTTCTACGAGCAGTACTTC	CASSTREGPKFYEQYF
15	TRBV27	NA	NA	TRBJ2-1	TGTGCCAGCATCAAGGGGGGAGAGGGGTACAATGAGCAGTTCTTC	CASIKGGEGYNEQFF
13	TRBV2	NA	many	TRBJ2-5	TGTGCCAGCAGCCAAGGAGTTTCGGAGACCCAGTACTTC	CASSQGVSETQYF
13	TRBV10-3	NA	NA	TRBJ2-7	TGTGCCATCAGTGTAGACAGTTACTACGAGCAGTACTTC	CAISVDSYYEQYF
15	TRBV28	TRBD1	once	TRBJ2-7	TGTGCCAGCAGTCCGCCGACAGGGAGAGCCTACGAGCAGTACTTC	CASSPPTGRAYEQYF
14	TRBV4-1	NA	NA	TRBJ2-7	TGCGCCAGCAGCCAAATGAGGACGGCCTACGAGCAGTACTTC	CASSQMRTAYEQYF
14	TRBV28	NA	NA	TRBJ2-5	TGTGCCAGCAGGCCTACCGCCCTGGACAGAAAGCAGTACTTC	CASRPTALDRKQYF
12	TRBV20-1	NA	few	TRBJ2-1	TGCAGTGCTAGCCAGACATACAATGAGCAGTTCTTC	CSASQTYNEQFF
14	TRBV4-1	NA	NA	TRBJ1-4	TGCGCCAGCAGCAACCGGGGTGCCGGTGAAAAACTGTTTTTT	CASSNRGAGEKLFF
13	TRBV18	TRBD1	few	TRBJ2-5	TGTGCCAGCTCACCAGGACAGGTAGAGACCCAGTACTTC	CASSPGQVETQYF
11	TRBV20-1	NA	few	TRBJ1-1	TGCAGTGCTAAGGAGAACACTGAAGCTTTCTTT	CSAKENTEAFF
11	TRBV20-1	NA	NA	TRBJ1-1	TGCAGTGCTAGGTGGACAGCTGAAGCTTTCTTT	CSARWTAEAFF
17	TRBV2	TRBD1	NA	TRBJ1-1	TGTGCCAGCAGAGACGGGACAGGGGTTGGAATGAACACTGAAGCTTTCTTT	CASRDGTGVGMNTEAFF
15	TRBV10-2	TRBD2	few	TRBJ2-7	TGCGCCAGCAGATTAGCGGGAGGGCCGTTAGACGAGCAGTACTTC	CASRLAGGPLDEQYF
11	TRBV21-1	NA	NA	TRBJ2-7	TGTGCCAGCTTGAAACAGTACGAGCAGTACTTC	CASLKQYEQYF
13	TRBV10-3	NA	NA	TRBJ2-2	TGTGCCATCCGGGGGTTTGACACCGGGGAGCTGTTTTTT	CAIRGFDTGELFF
15	TRBV6-2/TRBV6-3	NA	once	TRBJ2-6	TGTGCCAGCAGTTACAATGGGGCTGGGGCCAACGTCCTGACTTTC	CASSYNGAGANVLTF
15	TRBV18	NA	NA	TRBJ2-7	TGTGCCAGCTCCTGGACTACGGCTGGGTACAATGAGCAGTACTTC	CASSWTTAGYNEQYF
15	TRBV27	TRBD1	NA	TRBJ1-5	TGTGCCAGCAGTTTTGCAGGGGGGAGCAATCAGCCCCAGCATTTT	CASSFAGGSNQPQHF
13	TRBV13	NA	few	TRBJ1-2	TGTGCCAGCAGCCAGGGTTGGTACAATGGCTACACCTTC	CASSQGWYNGYTF
12	TRBV6-2/TRBV6-3	NA	few	TRBJ2-1	TGTGCCAGCAGTTACAGGGTTGGTGAGCAGTTCTTC	CASSYRVGEQFF
14	TRBV7-2	TRBD1	NA	TRBJ2-1	TGTGCCAGCAGCGTACTTATAGGGGGCGATGAGCAGTTCTTC	CASSVLIGGDEQFF
15	TRBV5-1	TRBD1	NA	TRBJ2-7	TGCGCCAGCAGCTGGGACAGGGGGCTCCCCTACGAGCAGTACTTC	CASSWDRGLPYEQYF
16	TRBV7-9	TRBD2	NA	TRBJ2-3	TGTGCCAGCAGCATCGGACTAGCTGGGGATACAGATACGCAGTATTTT	CASSIGLAGDTDTQYF
15	TRBV11-2	NA	few	TRBJ2-7	TGTGCCAGCAGCTTGAGCGGTGGGACCCAGAGGAAGCAGTACTTC	CASSLSGGTQRKQYF
13	TRBV28	NA	NA	TRBJ2-7	TGTGCCAGCGGCCGGGACGGTCCCTACGAGCAGTACTTC	CASGRDGPYEQYF
14	TRBV7-8	NA	NA	TRBJ2-4	TGTGCCAGCAGCTTATTAGGGGGTTTAAACATTCAGTACTTC	CASSLLGGLNIQYF
15	TRBV28	NA	NA	TRBJ2-1	TGTGCCAGCAGCCCTCAAACAGGGAATAAGAATGAGCAGTTCTTC	CASSPQTGNKNEQFF
14	TRBV27	TRBD2	few	TRBJ2-7	TGTGCCAGCAGTAAGGGACTAGCGGTCTACGAGCAGTACTTC	CASSKGLAVYEQYF
15	TRBV7-8	NA	NA	TRBJ2-5	TGTGCCAGCAGCAGCAGTGGGGGGTTCTTAGAGACCCAGTACTTC	CASSSSGGFLETQYF